The present T cell receptor beta chain was sequenced within a study of CD8+ T cells in alopecia areata. V was clipped by 6 bases and J by 4 bases; unmatched bases: 12. CDR3 length equals 16 residues. Germline-derived CDR1 and CDR2 are ENHRY and SYGVKD. Points on this clone: Its antigen is as yet unknown.

Study conclusions and caveats: Tofacitinib produced a significant decrease in scalp clonality and in expanded CD8+ clones among the top 100.

Specified treatment: oral pan-JAK inhibitor, 5-10 mg twice daily. Starting from PBMCs, sorting isolated CD4+ and CD8+ T cells. After isolation, RNA underwent reverse transcription to generate cDNA as the sequencing template. TCRdb's copy holds only in-frame clones and misses some; the assay was immunoSEQ multiplex PCR. Here the sample spans 90,000 to 100,000 clones, 50% to 75% being singletons. Sequences were derived from CD8+ T cells sorted from blood, sampled at week 4, from a patient treated with tofacitinib. This clonotype was obtained from a human donor with alopecia areata. The gene calls are TRBV10-3 and TRBJ2-7; 10 positions agree with TRBD1. The CDR3 DNA follows: TGTGCCATCAGGGGGGAGCAGACAGGGGGCTGGTACGAGCAGTACTTC. Amino acid sequence: CAIRGEQTGGWYEQYF.